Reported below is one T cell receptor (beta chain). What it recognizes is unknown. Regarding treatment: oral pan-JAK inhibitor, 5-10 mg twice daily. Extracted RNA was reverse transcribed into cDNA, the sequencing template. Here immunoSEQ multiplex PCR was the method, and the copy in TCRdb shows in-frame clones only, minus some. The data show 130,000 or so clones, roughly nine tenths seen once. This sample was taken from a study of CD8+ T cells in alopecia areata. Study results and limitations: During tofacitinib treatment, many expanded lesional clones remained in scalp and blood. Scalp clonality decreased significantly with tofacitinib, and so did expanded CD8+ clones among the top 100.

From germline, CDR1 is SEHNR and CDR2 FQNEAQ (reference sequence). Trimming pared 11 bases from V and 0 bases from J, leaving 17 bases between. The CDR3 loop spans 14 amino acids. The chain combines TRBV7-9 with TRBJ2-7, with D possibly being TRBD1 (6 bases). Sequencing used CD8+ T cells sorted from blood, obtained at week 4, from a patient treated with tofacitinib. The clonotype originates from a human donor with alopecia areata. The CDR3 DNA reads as TGTGCCTCACATGAAGACAGGTTCTCCTACGAGCAGTACTTC. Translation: CASHEDRFSYEQYF.